The 14 T cell receptor beta chains reported below all come from one sample, sequenced in a study of blood T cells in healthy people across ages. It was with a sample-barcoded 5' primer and a J-beta primer mix that a second PCR of roughly 6 to 12 cycles was run. Each CDR3 protein is one row after TCRdb ran MiXCR on the 5' RACE reads. The data hold about 1 million distinct CDR3 sequences, with under 30% observed a single time. The sample was also reused in another study, on T cells of mothers and their children.

Sequencing used blood. The receptors stem from a girl under 10 years old in good health.

The chain combines TRBV20-1 with TRBJ1-2, with D unresolved. Trimming pared 0 bases from V and 3 bases from J, leaving 14 bases between. Germline V lookup: CDR1 DFQATT, CDR2 SNEGSKA (reference sequence). The CDR3 length is 15 residues. This chain's CDR3 is CSARDSAEFHYGYTF. CDR3 nucleotides: TGCAGTGCTAGAGATTCGGCTGAGTTCCACTATGGCTACACCTTC.

The chain uses TRBV4-3 and TRBJ1-3; D remains ambiguous. The V gene's germline CDR1 is LGHNA and CDR2 YSLEER. Trimming removed 0 bases at V and 0 bases at J, with 3 bases between. The CDR3 runs to 14 residues. Here the CDR3 DNA reads TGCGCCAGCAGCCAAGATATCTCTGGAAACACCATATATTTT. It encodes CASSQDISGNTIYF.

This clonotype was seen more than once but under ten times. The chain recombines TRBV7-9 with TRBJ2-5, with D unresolved. The J call may not be correct, given that the DNA end is closer to TRBJ2-1. Germline V lookup: CDR1 SEHNR, CDR2 FQNEAQ (reference sequence). CDR3 size: 12 residues. CDR3 nucleotides: TGTGCCAGCAGCTCCTGGGTCGTGGAGCAGTTCTTC. Protein sequence: CASSSWVVEQFF.

The chain recombines TRBV4-3 with TRBJ1-4; TRBD1 might be the D (6 bases). The germline gives CDR1 LGHNA, CDR2 YSLEER. The CDR3 is 17 residues long. V was trimmed by 2 bases and J by 1 base, leaving 14 bases between them. The chain's CDR3 is CASSQFGGDITNEKLFF. CDR3 in DNA: TGCGCCAGCAGCCAATTCGGGGGCGACATAACTAATGAAAAACTGTTTTTT.

The rearrangement links TRBV7-9 to TRBJ2-1; TRBD2 matches 12 bases. CDR1 SEHNR and CDR2 FQNEAQ come from the germline V gene (reference sequence). The CDR3 totals 14 residues. J was trimmed by 8 bases and V by 5 bases; bases with no gene match: 4. The CDR3 bases are TGTGCCAGCAGCGGACTAGCGGGATGGGATGAGCAGTTCTTC. This gives the protein CASSGLAGWDEQFF.

The chain has TRBV21-1 and TRBJ1-4. TRBV21-1 is assigned pseudogene status. The CDR3 runs to 19 residues. In nucleotides, the CDR3 is TGTGCCAGCAGCAAAGCGCAGGGTCCTTCGGAAGCAACTAATGAAAAACTGTTTTTT. Translated: CASSKAQGPSEATNEKLFF.

This clonotype was counted between two and nine times. The gene calls are TRBV5-1 and TRBJ2-3; D might be TRBD1 (5 bases). The germline V gene has CDR1 SGHRS and CDR2 YFSETQ. With 2 bases removed from V and 0 bases from J, the gap between germline ends came to 13 bases. This CDR3 has 16 residues. The CDR3, as DNA: TGCGCCAGCAGCTTCGAGGTGGCAGGGAGCACAGATACGCAGTATTTT. It yields the protein CASSFEVAGSTDTQYF. The variable domain in full, with the rest retrieved from reference TRBV5-1 and TRBJ2-3, is KAGVTQTPRYLIKTRGQQVTLSCSPISGHRSVSWYQQTPGQGLQFLFEYFSETQRNKGNFPGRFSGRQFSNSRSEMNVSTLELGDSALYLCASSFEVAGSTDTQYFGPGTRLTVL.

With respect to this clonotype: One junction end does not reproduce the germline sequence, and a read error may be involved. CDR3 coding DNA: TGTGCTAGCAGCTTCTCAGCGGGAGATCGGGAGACCCAGTACTTC. Its protein product is CASSFSAGDRETQYF. The chain has TRBV7-7 and TRBJ2-5; 8 bases fit TRBD2. CDR1 and CDR2 from the germline V gene are SSHAT and FNYEAQ (reference sequence). CDR3 length: 15 residues.

The J gene is TRBJ1-2, the V gene TRBV3-1; no definite D call. The CDR3 consists of 17 residues. CDR1 and CDR2 (germline): LGHDT, YNNKEL (reference sequence). V was pared by 1 base and J by 0 bases, with 15 bases between. The CDR3, as DNA: TGTGCCAGCAGCCAAGGTCAAAGCCAGCTCTCTAACTATGGCTACACCTTC. Translated, it gives CASSQGQSQLSNYGYTF.

This rearrangement joins TRBV5-1 to TRBJ1-6, with D perhaps matching TRBD1 (5 bases). The CDR3 spans 14 residues. The V end was cut by 4 bases, the J end by 5 bases, with 10 bases between. In germline, CDR1 is SGHRS, CDR2 YFSETQ. DNA of the CDR3: TGCGCCAGCAGCCCGGGGGGGGATAATTCACCCCTCCACTTT. Amino acids: CASSPGGDNSPLHF.

This clonotype has just a few counts. The chain links TRBV28 to TRBJ2-1; the D gene is possibly TRBD1 (6 bases). The CDR3 length is 16 residues. The germline V gene has CDR1 MDHEN and CDR2 SYDVKM. The ends were cut back, 4 bases at V and 5 bases at J, with 18 bases in the middle. The CDR3, as DNA: TGTGCCAGCAGTTCCGCAGGGGTAGGGGAACACAATGAGCAGTTCTTC. Its protein product is CASSSAGVGEHNEQFF.

This clonotype was counted a few times. The rearrangement uses TRBV5-1 and TRBJ2-5; D unclear. The better agreement between TRBJ2-1 and the DNA end casts doubt on the J call. Germline values: CDR1 SGHRS, CDR2 YFSETQ. The CDR3 runs to 15 residues. CDR3 DNA sequence: TGCGCCAGCAGCTTAGAGTCAGGCCCCTACAATGAGCAGTTCTTC. It is translated as CASSLESGPYNEQFF.

The chain links TRBV19 to TRBJ1-1; D gene unclear. Germline-derived CDR1 and CDR2 are LNHDA and SQIVND (reference sequence). V was pared by 0 bases and J by 2 bases, with 19 bases between. This CDR3 has 18 amino acids. The CDR3 DNA reads TGTGCCAGTAGTATAGATCGGCACGGCAGTCATGATAACACTGAAGCTTTCTTT. Protein: CASSIDRHGSHDNTEAFF.

The V and J genes are TRBV25-1 and TRBJ2-5, with D tentatively TRBD1 (5 bases). The CDR3 covers 13 residues. Germline values: CDR1 MGHDK, CDR2 SYGVNS. Trimming took 8 bases from V and 5 from J, leaving 15 bases between them. CDR3 residues: CASGGSGWETQYF. Written as DNA, the CDR3 is TGTGCCAGCGGTGGATCAGGGTGGGAGACCCAGTACTTC.